These T cell receptor beta chains were read from a single sample in a study of T-cell reconstitution after alpha-beta-depleted transplantation in children. MiXCR, run by TCRdb on the PCR reads, gives a single entry per CDR3 protein. The data show hundreds of thousands of distinct CDR3 sequences, roughly 15% seen once. This specimen consisted of PBMCs, mostly from graft donor cells, obtained 360 days after TCRalphabeta/CD19-depleted stem cell transplant. The receptor source for this set is a male patient aged 10 to 17 who had a stem cell transplant for acute lymphoblastic leukemia, so the T cells may come from the graft donor. CDR3s include the opening cysteine and the closing phenylalanine or tryptophan. The D gene is left open where the match is weak. Where a row states a size, it is once, few, many or the class of an expanded clone; other rows omit it.

>TRBJ2-2|many|TRBV29-1|NA
TGCAGCGTTGGCCTACCAAACACCGGGGAGCTGTTTTTT
CSVGLPNTGELFF
>TRBJ1-1|NA|TRBV5-1|NA
TGCGCCAGCAGTTTTGACGGGACCCTCACTGAAGCTTTCTTT
CASSFDGTLTEAFF
>TRBJ2-5|NA|TRBV9|TRBD1
TGTGCCAGCAGCACCCGGGACAGGAAAGAGACCCAGTACTTC
CASSTRDRKETQYF
>TRBJ2-3|few|TRBV5-1|TRBD2
TGCGCCAGCAGCTTTAGCGGGAGTGACACAGATACGCAGTATTTT
CASSFSGSDTDTQYF
>TRBJ2-7|NA|TRBV7-9|NA
TGTGCCAGCAGCTTAGAGGGCCTAGCACACGAGCAGTACTTC
CASSLEGLAHEQYF
>TRBJ2-5|NA|TRBV5-1|TRBD1
TGCGCCAGCAGCTTGGTCCGGGACAGGGGATCAGAGACCCAGTACTTC
CASSLVRDRGSETQYF
>TRBJ1-3|once|TRBV7-9|NA
TGTGCCAGCAGCTCCGCCCCCGGGGGAATCGGAAACACCATATATTTT
CASSSAPGGIGNTIYF
>TRBJ1-6|NA|TRBV7-2|NA
TGTGCCAGCAGCTTAGCGACAGTGAGAAATTCACCCCTCCACTTT
CASSLATVRNSPLHF
>TRBJ2-7|NA|TRBV7-3|NA
TGTGCCAGCAGCTTACTCCCAGCCTACGAGCAGTACTTC
CASSLLPAYEQYF
>TRBJ2-2|NA|TRBV30|NA
TGTGCCTGGACCCCCGTGCGGCAGGGCAGGGAGCTGTTTTTT
CAWTPVRQGRELFF
>TRBJ2-7|NA|TRBV28|TRBD1
TGTGCCAGCAGTTCAGGACAGGGGGCACTCTACGAGCAGTACTTC
CASSSGQGALYEQYF
>TRBJ1-2|once|TRBV7-8|NA
TGTGCCAGCAGCCGTGACCAGAACTATGGCTACACCTTC
CASSRDQNYGYTF
>TRBJ2-6|NA|TRBV25-1|TRBD2
TGTGCCAGCAAGTTGGGCGGGGGTTCTGGGGCCAACGTCCTGACTTTC
CASKLGGGSGANVLTF
>TRBJ2-2|few|TRBV5-1|NA
TGCGCCAGCTCCTACCCCTTCCGGGGCCCGAACACCGGGGAGCTGTTTTTT
CASSYPFRGPNTGELFF
>TRBJ2-5|NA|TRBV15|TRBD1
TGTGCCACCAGCACTACAGGGGGCGAAGAGACCCAGTACTTC
CATSTTGGEETQYF
>TRBJ1-4|few|TRBV5-1|NA
TGCGCCAGCAGCTCCCTGTCGGGCAGACCCAATGAAAAACTGTTTTTT
CASSSLSGRPNEKLFF
>TRBJ2-7|few|TRBV4-1|TRBD2
TGCGCCAGCAGCCGAGCTAGCGGCTACGAGCAGTACTTC
CASSRASGYEQYF
>TRBJ1-1|few|TRBV12-3/TRBV12-4|NA
TGTGCCAGCAGTTTTAAGAGGAACACTGAAGCTTTCTTT
CASSFKRNTEAFF
>TRBJ1-2|NA|TRBV3-1|NA
TGTGCCAGCAGCCTCACATCGATCAACTATGGCTACACCTTC
CASSLTSINYGYTF
>TRBJ1-2|few|TRBV29-1|TRBD1
TGCAGCGTGAAAAAGACAGGGTTAGGCTATGGCTACACCTTC
CSVKKTGLGYGYTF